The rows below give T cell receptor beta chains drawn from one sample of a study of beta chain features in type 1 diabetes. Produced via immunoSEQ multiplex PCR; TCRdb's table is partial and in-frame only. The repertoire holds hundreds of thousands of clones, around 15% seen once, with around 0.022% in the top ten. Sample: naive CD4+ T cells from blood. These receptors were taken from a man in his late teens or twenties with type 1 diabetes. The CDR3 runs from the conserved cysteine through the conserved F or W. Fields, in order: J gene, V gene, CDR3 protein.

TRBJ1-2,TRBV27,CASSSATGPNYGYTF
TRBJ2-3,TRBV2,CASGTDSGVSTDTQYF
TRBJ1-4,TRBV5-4,CASSVPGQGNEKLFF
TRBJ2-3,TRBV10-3,CAISERDTASTDTQYF
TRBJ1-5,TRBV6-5,CASSQSGGEQPQHF
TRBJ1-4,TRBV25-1,CASSDGLRDLEKLFF
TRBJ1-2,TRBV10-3,CAISEWANYGYTF
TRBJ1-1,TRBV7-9,CASSRGTANTEAFF
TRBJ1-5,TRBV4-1,CASSQPPGQGIWQPQHF
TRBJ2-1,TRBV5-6,CASSLRTGGRHEQFF
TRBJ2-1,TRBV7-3,CASSLYPLRFDEQFF
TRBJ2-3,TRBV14,CASSLNPYTQYF
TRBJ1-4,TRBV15,CATSRPKGTTNEKLFF
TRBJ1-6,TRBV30,CAWTGQGGGSPLHF
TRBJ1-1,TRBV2,CASSEQGQGTAEAFF
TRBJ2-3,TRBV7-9,CASSALAGGPTDTQYF
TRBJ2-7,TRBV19,CASRGQGGPYEQYF
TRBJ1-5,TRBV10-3,CAISESGDNQPQHF
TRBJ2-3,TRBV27,CASSFTATDTQYF
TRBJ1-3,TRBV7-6,CASSLSPQARGNTIYF
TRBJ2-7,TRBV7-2,CASSFQGEYEQYF
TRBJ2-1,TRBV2,CASSGTVNEQFF
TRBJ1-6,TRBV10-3,CAISGGSENSPLHF
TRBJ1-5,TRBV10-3,CAIRPGPSGSNQPQHF
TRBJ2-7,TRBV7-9,CASSPGNYEQYF
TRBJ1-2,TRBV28,CASSSRRYGYTF
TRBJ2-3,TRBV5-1,CASRGGLLGTDTQYF